This T cell receptor beta chain was sequenced for a study of T and B cells in COVID-19 patients. TRB rearrangements were amplified by multiplex PCR with BIOMED2 TRB-A/B primers. TCRdb reprocessed the multiplex PCR reads with MiXCR, giving one entry per CDR3 protein. The sample comprises thousands of distinct CDR3 sequences, about 26% of which are singletons, and 68% rests with the top ten. This CDR3 spans 13 amino acids. V lost 6 bases, J lost 0 bases, and 9 bases lay in between. Blood genomic DNA input for TRB amplification was 250-500 ng. The sequence derives from a human donor with active COVID-19. Sequenced: blood. The rearrangement uses TRBV12-3 or TRBV12-4 and TRBJ2-7; D gene ambiguous. DNA for the CDR3: TGTGCCAGCAGCCGCCCCGGCTCCTACGAGCAGTACTTC. Amino acid sequence: CASSRPGSYEQYF.